This T cell receptor beta chain was recovered during a study of tissue T cells after allogeneic stem cell transplantation (dated by TCRdb to between 2022 and 2023). With regard to the full study: TCR beta repertoires were profiled across many tissues obtained from research autopsies of patients with and without GVHD, as well as in mouse models of GVHD. The human arm was conducted as a prospective observational study, and neither blinding nor randomization was performed. The research as a whole found: Which tissue TCRs were alloreactive or antigen-specific was not determined in the study, and some clones might have been persisting host cells. Within patients, how anatomically similar tissues were was a major factor shaping TCR repertoire composition, regardless of disease or transplant status. In both patients and mice, T cells from blood and spleen picked up only a limited part of the TCR repertoire that was detected in tissues. Few T cell clones were found to be shared across patients, but shared repertoire signatures across patients were revealed in a tissue-specific fashion by motif-based clustering. The patient cohort was small and clinically heterogeneous, and sampling depth was acknowledged as a limitation.

Based on the germline V gene (reference sequence), the CDR1 and CDR2 sequences are KGHPV and FQNQEV. V sheds 4 bases and J sheds 0 bases, leaving 7 bases between their ends. The CDR3 numbers 13 residues from cysteine through phenylalanine. Sequencing covers 36 bases of the CDR3, shown here with the frame starting at base 1. This clone was counted only a few times. Its recognized antigen is unknown. This receptor is murine, so its gene names and germline sequences reflect the mouse genome. Read sequence stops 1 residue before the CDR3 end, and the germline J gene provides the missing end. Preparation of the library involved the immunoSEQ multiplex PCR assay. Adaptive Biotechnologies performed the TCRbeta CDR3 sequencing at survey depth and reported CDR3 sequences, V/J genes, productive frequency and template counts. Amplification of TCR beta CDR3 regions was performed from genomic DNA rather than from RNA. Under the source paper's analysis protocol: Pairwise repertoire overlap between tissues was quantified with Jensen-Shannon divergence, where 1 means complete divergence and 0 identical. Tissues were clustered by single-linkage agglomerative hierarchical clustering of pairwise JSD values, and the clustering results were displayed as dendrograms. GLIPH2 was run on all patient samples with simulation_depth 1000, kmer_min_depth 3 and cdr3_length_cutoff 8, and groups with more than two unique CDR3s were retained. A standardized tissue-overlap score extrapolated Jaccard GLIPH-group overlap across patients to a standard repertoire size of 1000 clones. Linear mixed-effect models, with tissue included as a fixed effect and individual included as a random effect, were used to assess associations of diversity with clinical or experimental variables. What TCRdb holds here is the immuneACCESS table cut down to in-frame rearrangements. Part of the clones is not present; checked against another copy, under half of the missing clones reflect an unresolved V gene, and the others are unexplained. That table is the source of V, J and clone size, and D and trimming were worked out from the DNA. The sample has around 2,400 clones on record, 51% of them singletons. The ten largest clones take up 30% to 45% of the sample.

Interpreted using the paper, the time point label stands for: mouse harvest day 14 after allogeneic transplant. Mouse grafts combined 10^7 T-cell-depleted bone marrow cells with 10^6 splenic CD5+ T cells, given via tail vein injection. A major MHC-mismatch B6 (H2b) into BALB/c (H2d) model was used to model mouse GVHD, and tissues were profiled at day 7 or 14. Mouse tissues and retro-orbital blood were harvested on day 7 or 14 post-transplant using separate sterile tools per animal; livers were flushed beforehand. Before genomic DNA isolation with the DNeasy Blood & Tissue Kit, mouse tissues were minced with razor blades in buffered saline.

Sequencing used lymph node tissue. The sequence derives from a female BALB/c mouse given C57BL/6 T cells with graft-versus-host disease after an allogeneic hematopoietic cell transplant. The chain joins TRBV26 to TRBJ2-7, with no D gene named confidently. CDR3 region: CASSQGSSYEQYF. Partial CDR3 DNA: TGTGCCAGCAGTCAAGGGAGCTCCTATGAACAGTAC.